The present T cell receptor beta chain was sequenced within a study of blood T cells in healthy people across ages. Findings of the study overall: The long-lived group displayed more naive CD4+ cells, plus higher diversity, than the aged donors did.

Sample-barcoded 5' priming and a J-beta primer mix drove a second PCR of 7 to 11 cycles. Paired-end reads containing CDR3 totaled no fewer than 2.5 million for each sample. TCRdb reprocessed the 5' RACE reads via MiXCR and lists one record per CDR3 protein. The data contain some 800,000 distinct CDR3 sequences, 25% of them singletons. As to this clonotype: Its antigen remains unknown.

The germline gives CDR1 SGHDN, CDR2 FVKESK. This CDR3 is 15 amino acids long. The same data also went into a second study, on T cells of mothers and their children. From that report: Second-PCR amplification with M1S added sample barcodes and 2-4 random nucleotides. Overlap in related mother-child pairs always slightly exceeded unrelated pairs, never significantly.

This chain connects TRBV14 to TRBJ2-5; tentatively, D is TRBD2 (5 bases). The DNA end lines up better with TRBJ2-7; the J call may be wrong. The sequencing sample was made of blood. The TCR was taken from a boy aged 5-17 years in good health. As DNA, the CDR3 is TGTGCCAGCAGCCAAGCGGGAAGCGTCGCCTACGAGCAGTACTTC. Amino acids: CASSQAGSVAYEQYF.